These 3 T cell receptor beta chains share one sample of origin, sequenced in a study of T cell repertoires in cytomegalovirus infection. TCRdb passed the reads through MiXCR, listing each CDR3 protein once. Of 150,000 or so distinct CDR3 sequences in the sample, roughly a sixth were seen once. Sequenced: CD8+ T cells from PBMCs. These receptors were collected from a human donor in good health (CMV status not recorded). Some clones in this sample may be carry-over from other donors' samples.

CDR3 bases: TGTGCCAGCAGCTCAATCGCTGGCGGGGAGCTGTTTTTT. Protein product: CASSSIAGGELFF. The chain employs TRBV7-2 and TRBJ2-2, with D unclear. CDR3 size: 13 residues. V shed 4 bases and J shed 7 bases, with 10 bases lying between them. Germline values: CDR1 SGHTA, CDR2 FQGNSA.

This chain joins TRBV7-2 and TRBJ2-7; tentatively, D is TRBD2 (6 bases). Deletions cut 1 base from V and 0 bases from J, with 13 bases between. Germline V gives CDR1 SGHTA, CDR2 FQGNSA. This CDR3 is 16 amino acids long. DNA for the CDR3: TGTGCCAGCAGCTTAGTCCTGGCGGGGCCCTCCTACGAGCAGTACTTC. Its translation is CASSLVLAGPSYEQYF.

This chain links TRBV11-2 with TRBJ2-7; perhaps D is TRBD1 or TRBD2 (5 bases each). The CDR3 has 14 amino acids. Trimming shortened V by 5 bases and J by 7 bases, and 18 bases separated the two germline ends. Germline CDR1 reads SGHAT; CDR2 reads FQNNGV. The CDR3 DNA is TGTGCCAGCAGCGTTGGACGGGACCTGAGAGAGCAGTACTTC. Translated, it gives CASSVGRDLREQYF.